Following are 29 T cell receptor beta chains from one sample sequenced in a study of blood T cells in healthy people across ages. PCR was performed a second time for 7 to 11 cycles using a sample-barcoded 5' primer and a J-beta primer mix. TCRdb reanalysed the 5' RACE reads using MiXCR and keeps one entry per CDR3 protein. This sample has 750,000 to 1,000,000 distinct CDR3 sequences, with roughly 29% found just once. The same sample was also used in a study of T cells of mothers and their children.

What was sequenced was blood. All receptors derive from a woman between 40 and 55 years old in good health.

The V call is TRBV7-2, the J call TRBJ2-7; the match to TRBD2 covers 9 bases. Trimming cost V 3 bases and J 9 bases; bases outside gene matches: 15. The CDR3 extends over 16 amino acids. Germline values: CDR1 SGHTA, CDR2 FQGNSA. The CDR3 DNA sequence: TGTGCCAGCAGCTTCGCCAGCGGGGCGGGGGGGCCAGTGCAGTACTTC. It yields the protein CASSFASGAGGPVQYF. Full variable domain (outside the CDR3, taken from reference TRBV7-2 and TRBJ2-7): GAGVSQSPSNKVTEKGKDVELRCDPISGHTALYWYRQSLGQGLEFLIYFQGNSAPDKSGLPSDRFSAERTGGSVSTLTIQRTQQEDSAVYLCASSFASGAGGPVQYFGPGTRLTVT.

The chain uses TRBV4-1 and TRBJ2-3; D is undetermined. V was clipped by 5 bases and J by 7 bases, with 13 bases between them. CDR3 length: 13 amino acids. CDR1 is MGHRA, CDR2 YSYEKL, per germline. For the CDR3, the DNA is TGCGCCAGCAGCGAATTGTACGAAAATACGCAGTATTTT. This encodes CASSELYENTQYF.

Comments on this clonotype: This sequence may be a read error, since a much larger clone differs from it by one base. The CDR3 sequence is CTSSRQGATYNEQFF. CDR3 DNA sequence: TGTACCAGCAGCAGACAGGGGGCGACCTACAATGAGCAGTTCTTC. This sequence joins TRBV2 and TRBJ2-1; 10 bases agree with TRBD1. Germline CDR1 and CDR2: SNHLY and FYNNEI. There are 15 residues in the CDR3.

This clonotype was detected only a few times. The chain combines TRBV11-2 with TRBJ1-2; 8 bases map to TRBD1. CDR1 and CDR2 (germline): SGHAT, FQNNGV. CDR3 length: 18 residues. V gave up 2 bases and J gave up 0 bases; unmatched junction bases: 11. CDR3 nucleotides: TGTGCCAGCAGCTTACGGGGTGGCAGGGGGCCATCTAACTATGGCTACACCTTC. Protein sequence: CASSLRGGRGPSNYGYTF.

This clonotype was seen a few times. The chain links TRBV7-2 to TRBJ1-4; D not certain. Germline V gene data show CDR1 as SGHTA and CDR2 as FQGNSA. This CDR3 spans 16 amino acids. V shed 5 bases and J shed 3 bases, with 16 bases lying between them. CDR3 DNA sequence: TGTGCCAGCAGCGTCGGATTAGGGCTCTCTAATGAAAAACTGTTTTTT. It is translated as CASSVGLGLSNEKLFF.

In its sample, this clonotype was seen a few times. V and J are TRBV7-9 and TRBJ1-1; D might be TRBD1 (6 bases). In germline, CDR1 is SEHNR, CDR2 FQNEAQ (reference sequence). CDR3 length: 12 amino acids. Trimming took 8 bases from V and 7 from J, leaving 14 bases between them. CDR3 sequence reads: CASAYTGIEAFF. The CDR3 region has the DNA TGTGCCAGCGCCTACACAGGGATTGAAGCTTTCTTT.

This clonotype was picked up one time. The gene calls are TRBV5-6 and TRBJ1-2; D ambiguous. This CDR3 has 13 amino acids. The germline CDR1 and CDR2 sequences are SGHDT and YYEEEE. The V end was cut by 0 bases, the J end by 7 bases, with 10 bases between. CDR3 loop: CASSLDTVAGYTF. The CDR3 nucleotides read TGTGCCAGCAGCTTGGACACCGTGGCTGGCTACACCTTC.

This clonotype was seen a few times. The rearrangement uses TRBV6-5 and TRBJ2-7; 8 nucleotides align to TRBD1. Germline V gene data show CDR1 as MNHEY and CDR2 as SVGAGI. Trimming at V came to 2 bases and at J to 5 bases, leaving 2 bases not matched to a gene. The CDR3 consists of 13 residues. The CDR3 is CASSYRTGNEQYF. Written as DNA, the CDR3 is TGTGCCAGCAGTTACAGGACAGGGAACGAGCAGTACTTC.

The rearrangement links TRBV4-1 to TRBJ1-5; D is unclear. Germline lookup yields CDR1 MGHRA and CDR2 YSYEKL. Trimming took off 0 bases at V and 1 base at J, with 7 bases between the two ends. This CDR3 has 15 residues. Here the CDR3 reads CASSQDGRSNQPQHF. In nucleotides, the CDR3 is TGCGCCAGCAGCCAAGATGGCAGGAGCAATCAGCCCCAGCATTTT.

J is TRBJ2-1 and V is TRBV20-1, with 10 bases lining up with TRBD1. Germline V CDR1 and CDR2: DFQATT, SNEGSKA (reference sequence). There are 15 residues in the CDR3. V shed 6 bases and J 0 bases; nucleotides not matched to a gene: 5. This CDR3 is CSATRQGASYNEQFF. In nucleotides, the CDR3 is TGCAGTGCAACCCGACAGGGGGCCTCCTACAATGAGCAGTTCTTC.

The genes are TRBV11-2 and TRBJ2-1, with D unclear. The CDR3 runs 16 residues. Trimming pared 3 bases from V and 0 bases from J, leaving 12 bases between. Germline loops: CDR1 SGHAT, CDR2 FQNNGV. CDR3 sequence reads: CASSFVGSSSYNEQFF. DNA of the CDR3: TGTGCCAGCAGCTTCGTGGGGTCGAGCTCCTACAATGAGCAGTTCTTC. Full variable domain (missing parts from reference TRBV11-2 and TRBJ2-1): EAGVAQSPRYKIIEKRQSVAFWCNPISGHATLYWYQQILGQGPKLLIQFQNNGVVDDSQLPKDRFSAERLKGVDSTLKIQPAKLEDSAVYLCASSFVGSSSYNEQFFGPGTRLTVL.

CDR3: CASSESGYYEQYF. For the CDR3, the DNA is TGTGCCAGCAGTGAATCGGGCTACTACGAGCAGTACTTC. The V call is TRBV2, the J call TRBJ2-7; no definite D call. The CDR3 totals 13 residues. Germline-derived CDR1 and CDR2 are SNHLY and FYNNEI. Trimming shortened V by 2 bases and J by 3 bases, and 8 bases separated the two germline ends.

This clonotype occurred a few times. J is TRBJ2-4 and V is TRBV21-1; TRBD1 is taken as the D call from the table, unchecked against the DNA. TRBV21-1 is reported as a pseudogene. This CDR3 has 13 residues. CDR3 region: CASSKPPGAGQYF. The CDR3 nucleotides are TGTGCCAGCAGCAAACCCCCGGGAGCAGGGCAGTACTTC.

As to this clonotype: This may be a read error, as it is one base from a much larger clone. The chain is built from TRBV7-7 and TRBJ2-5, with D possibly matching TRBD1 (6 bases). Germline lookup yields CDR1 SSHAT and CDR2 FNYEAQ (reference sequence). The CDR3 covers 14 residues. The CDR3 here is CASSLAGEGAEQYF. In DNA, the CDR3 is TGTGCTAGCAGCTTAGCAGGGGAAGGTGCTGAGCAGTACTTC. The full variable domain, with the rest looked up from reference TRBV7-7 and TRBJ2-5, is GAGVSQSPRYKVTKRGQDVTLRCDPISSHATLYWYQQALGQGPEFLTYFNYEAQPDKSGLPSDRFSAERPEGSISTLTIQRTEQRDSAMYRCASSLAGEGAEQYFGPGTRLLVL.

The chain couples TRBV20-1 to TRBJ2-1, with D possibly called TRBD1 or TRBD2 (6 bases each). Germline CDR1 reads DFQATT; CDR2 reads SNEGSKA (reference sequence). The ends were cut back, 6 bases at V and 3 bases at J, with 15 bases in the middle. The CDR3 extends over 14 amino acids. The DNA of the CDR3 is TGCAGTGCAAGGAGGGACACGCTCTACAATGAGCAGTTCTTC. Protein: CSARRDTLYNEQFF.

This clonotype was detected a few times. V and J are TRBV28 and TRBJ2-5, with 13 bases matching TRBD2. The CDR3 is 15 amino acids. The germline V gene encodes CDR1 MDHEN and CDR2 SYDVKM. V lost 6 bases, J lost 4 bases, and 5 bases stayed unmatched. DNA for the CDR3: TGTGCCAGCAGCTCGGGGACTAGCGGGGTAGAGACCCAGTACTTC. It codes for CASSSGTSGVETQYF.

This clonotype was seen a few times. The chain carries TRBV24-1 and TRBJ2-5; D ambiguous. Germline loops: CDR1 KGHDR, CDR2 SFDVKD. With 4 bases removed from V and 6 bases from J, the gap between germline ends came to 20 bases. CDR3 length: 16 amino acids. In nucleotides, the CDR3 is TGTGCCACCAGTGACTCTGGGCCGGGCGGCAGAAAGACCCAGTACTTC. It yields the protein CATSDSGPGGRKTQYF.

This clonotype occurred a few times. A much more abundant neighbour one base away suggests this may be a read error. The chain couples TRBV5-1 to TRBJ2-4; 7 bases map to TRBD2. Trimming took 1 base from V and 13 from J; bases not matched to a gene: 14. The CDR3 consists of 15 residues. Per germline, CDR1 SGHRS and CDR2 YFSETQ. CDR3 amino acids: CASSLPSGATDEQYF. Written as DNA, the CDR3 is TGCGCCAGCAGCTTGCCTAGCGGAGCGACGGATGAGCAGTACTTC.

In its sample, this clonotype was seen a few times. As DNA, the CDR3 is TGTGCCAGCAGTGAATGGGGCAGGGGAGACGAGCAGTACTTC. Its translation: CASSEWGRGDEQYF. This chain joins TRBV2 and TRBJ2-5; tentative D call: TRBD1 (6 bases). TRBJ2-7 explains the end of the DNA better; the J call may be wrong. This CDR3 spans 14 amino acids. CDR1 is SNHLY and CDR2 is FYNNEI in the germline V gene.

This clonotype was detected many times. This chain uses TRBV2 with TRBJ2-1; D call uncertain. The CDR3 is made up of 16 amino acids. CDR1 is SNHLY, CDR2 FYNNEI, per germline. Trimming shortened V by 5 bases and J by 1 base, and 15 bases separated the two germline ends. The CDR3, as DNA: TGTGCCAGCAGTTCCCGAGCTAGATTTTCCTACAATGAGCAGTTCTTC. Protein sequence: CASSSRARFSYNEQFF.

The chain links TRBV29-1 to TRBJ2-3; unclear D gene. Trimming cost V 5 bases and J 3 bases, with 12 bases left between them. In germline, CDR1 is SQVTM, CDR2 ANQGSEA. This CDR3 contains 13 residues. The CDR3 sequence: CSVSSGQTDTQYF. The DNA for the CDR3 is TGCAGCGTTTCATCAGGCCAAACAGATACGCAGTATTTT.

The CDR3 loop reads CASSKEGEVPGANVLTF. The CDR3 DNA is TGTGCCAGCTCGAAGGAGGGGGAGGTGCCTGGGGCCAACGTCCTGACTTTC. The chain is built from TRBV9 and TRBJ2-6; D tentatively reads TRBD1 or TRBD2 (6 bases each). This CDR3 contains 17 residues. The germline V gene has CDR1 SGDLS and CDR2 YYNGEE. V gave up 7 bases and J gave up 2 bases, with 19 bases separating them.

As concerns this clonotype: Given a much more abundant clone one base away, this may be a read error. The J gene is TRBJ1-4, the V gene TRBV7-2; the D is unclear. The CDR3 has 14 amino acids. The germline V gene encodes CDR1 SGHTA and CDR2 FQGNSA. The CDR3 protein is CASSLAPTNEKRFF. The CDR3 nucleotides read TGTGCCAGCAGCTTAGCACCGACCAATGAAAAACGGTTTTTT.

This chain joins TRBV29-1 and TRBJ1-4, with 7 bases identical to TRBD1. Germline lookup yields CDR1 SQVTM and CDR2 ANQGSEA. V lost 7 bases and J lost 8; bases outside the gene matches: 10. The CDR3 consists of 13 residues. Here the CDR3 reads CSADGGQPEKLFF. CDR3 nucleotide sequence: TGCAGCGCGGACGGGGGACAGCCCGAAAAACTGTTTTTT.

This clonotype has just a few counts. This sequence joins TRBV5-1 and TRBJ2-1; a weak D match, TRBD1 (5 bases). Germline V gives CDR1 SGHRS, CDR2 YFSETQ. There are 15 residues in the CDR3. Trimming cost V 1 base and J 2 bases, with 10 bases left between them. The CDR3 DNA sequence: TGCGCCAGCAGCTTGTTTAAGGGGACCTACAATGAGCAGTTCTTC. Its protein product is CASSLFKGTYNEQFF.

The chain joins TRBV27 to TRBJ2-4; 13 bases fit TRBD2. The J call is uncertain, as TRBJ2-7 better fits the DNA end. Germline V gene data show CDR1 as MNHEY and CDR2 as SMNVEV (reference sequence). CDR3 size: 17 residues. The CDR3 DNA is TGTGCCAGCAGTTCGGGACTAGCGGGGATTCTGTCCTACGAGCAGTACTTC. Amino acid sequence: CASSSGLAGILSYEQYF.

Regarding this clonotype: This may come from a read error, since a much larger clone is one base off. This chain uses TRBV3-1 with TRBJ2-4; no firm D call. The V end was cut by 1 base, the J end by 13 bases, with 20 bases between. Germline CDR1 LGHDT, CDR2 YNNKEL (reference sequence). This CDR3 contains 15 residues. CDR3 nucleotides: TGTGCCAGCAGCCAAGGCTGGACCACCTACAATGAGCAGTACTTC. Translating gives CASSQGWTTYNEQYF.

V gene TRBV5-1 combines with J gene TRBJ2-3; TRBD2 matches 7 bases. There are 14 residues in the CDR3. The germline gives CDR1 SGHRS, CDR2 YFSETQ. J was trimmed by 4 bases and V by 0 bases; bases with no gene match: 2. The CDR3 sequence is CASSLDAGADTQYF. Here the CDR3 DNA reads TGCGCCAGCAGCTTGGATGCGGGGGCAGATACGCAGTATTTT.

Regarding this clonotype: The junction does not match germline at one end; this may be a read error. The V gene is TRBV9, the J gene TRBJ2-1; D uncertain. Per germline, CDR1 SGDLS and CDR2 YYNGEE. The CDR3 covers 15 residues. The CDR3 region is CASSVDGSSYNERFF. The CDR3 DNA reads TGTGCCAGCAGCGTAGACGGTAGCTCCTACAATGAGCGGTTCTTC.